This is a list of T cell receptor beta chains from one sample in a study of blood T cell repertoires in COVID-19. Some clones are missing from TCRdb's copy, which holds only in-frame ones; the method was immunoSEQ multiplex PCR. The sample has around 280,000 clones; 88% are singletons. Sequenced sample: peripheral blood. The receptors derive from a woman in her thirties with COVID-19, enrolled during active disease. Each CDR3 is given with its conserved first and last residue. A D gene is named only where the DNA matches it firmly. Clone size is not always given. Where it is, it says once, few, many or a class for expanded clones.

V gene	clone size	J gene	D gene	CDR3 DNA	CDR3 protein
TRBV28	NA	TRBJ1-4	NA	TGTGCCAGCAGCTACCTGACAGGTCGTAATGAAAAACTGTTTTTT	CASSYLTGRNEKLFF
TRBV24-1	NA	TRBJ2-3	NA	TGTGCCACCAGTGATTTTGGGCAGGAAAGCACAGATACGCAGTATTTT	CATSDFGQESTDTQYF
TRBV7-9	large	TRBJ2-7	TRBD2	TGTGCCAGCAGCCGAACTAGCGGGGGGTCCTCCTACGAGCAGTACTTC	CASSRTSGGSSYEQYF
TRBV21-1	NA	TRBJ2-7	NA	TGTGCCAGCAGCAAATCTTTTTATGCAGAAATCTCCTACGAGCAGTACTTC	CASSKSFYAEISYEQYF
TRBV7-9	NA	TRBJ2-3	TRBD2	TGTGCCAGCAGCTTAAGAATGGGGGCGGCTAGCGGGAGCCGCGTTACGCAGTATTTT	CASSLRMGAASGSRVTQYF
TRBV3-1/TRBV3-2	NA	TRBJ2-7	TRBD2	TGTGCCAGCAGCTTCAGATGGGAGGGTACCTACGAGCAGTACTTC	CASSFRWEGTYEQYF
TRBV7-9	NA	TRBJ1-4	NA	TGTGCCAGCAGCCCGGCGGGGGGTGCTAATGAAAAACTGTTTTTT	CASSPAGGANEKLFF
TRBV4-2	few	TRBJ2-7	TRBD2	TGTGCCAGCAGCCAAGCGGCTAGCGGGAGCTCGAGCTCCTACGAGCAGTACTTC	CASSQAASGSSSSYEQYF
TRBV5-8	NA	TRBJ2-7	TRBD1	TGTGCCAGCAGCTATCCCGGGACAGGGGTCTACGAGCAGTACTTC	CASSYPGTGVYEQYF
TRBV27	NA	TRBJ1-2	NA	TGTGCCAGCAGCCAGGCACCGGCGGGGGGCTACACCTTC	CASSQAPAGGYTF
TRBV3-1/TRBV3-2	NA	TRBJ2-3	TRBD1	TGTGCCAGCAGCCTAAGGGGGCGGGCTAGCACAGATACGCAGTATTTT	CASSLRGRASTDTQYF
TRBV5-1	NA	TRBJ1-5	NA	TGCGCCAGCAGCTTGGACGCGACAGCCCAGCCCCAGCATTTT	CASSLDATAQPQHF
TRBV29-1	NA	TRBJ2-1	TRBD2	TGCAGCGTTGAGGCTAGCGGGATCTACAATGAGCAGTTCTTC	CSVEASGIYNEQFF
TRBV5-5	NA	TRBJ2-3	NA	TGTGCCAGCAGCTTGGGCCTCTTGCGGGACACAGATACGCAGTATTTT	CASSLGLLRDTDTQYF
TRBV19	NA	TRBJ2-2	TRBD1	TGTGCCAGTAGTATAGGACAGGGTTCGAACACCGGGGAGCTGTTTTTT	CASSIGQGSNTGELFF